This entry lists 21 T cell receptor beta chains sequenced from one sample in a study of T-cell memory formation after mild COVID-19. TCRdb recomputed calls from the 5' RACE reads with MiXCR, one row per CDR3 protein. The data contain hundreds of thousands of distinct CDR3 sequences, roughly an eighth of them seen just once; the ten biggest clones take up 22%. Sequenced input: PBMCs or a T cell subset sorted from them (not recorded which). The receptors originated from a man aged 18 to 29 who had mild COVID-19 (a few samples of this study predate the infection). Cell type and time point are not known.

This chain links TRBV7-2 with TRBJ1-5, with D unresolved. V was cut by 5 bases and J by 2 bases, with 10 bases left in between. The CDR3 is 14 amino acids. CDR1 SGHTA and CDR2 FQGNSA come from the germline V gene. The chain's CDR3 is CASSPQVGNQPQHF. In DNA, the CDR3 is TGTGCCAGCAGCCCGCAGGTGGGCAATCAGCCCCAGCATTTT.

This clonotype has only a few counts. The chain has TRBV7-6 and TRBJ2-2; 7 bases align to TRBD2. Trimming at V came to 5 bases and at J to 7 bases, leaving 10 bases not matched to a gene. CDR1 is SGHVS and CDR2 is FNYEAQ in the germline V gene. The length of the CDR3 is 15 residues. The CDR3 reads CASSPGGEDIGELFF. The CDR3 nucleotides read TGTGCCAGCAGCCCTGGGGGGGAAGACATCGGGGAGCTGTTTTTT.

This clonotype appeared a few times. The rearrangement joins TRBV9 to TRBJ2-5; D remains unclear. Trimming pared 4 bases from V and 7 bases from J, leaving 11 bases between. Germline V lookup: CDR1 SGDLS, CDR2 YYNGEE. The length of the CDR3 is 12 residues. The CDR3 nucleotides are TGTGCCAGCAGCCCATACTCGGGGACCCAGTACTTC. Its protein product is CASSPYSGTQYF.

This clonotype was observed a handful of times. The CDR3 sequence is CASSLPGTGNTEAFF. CDR3 sequence (DNA): TGTGCCAGCAGTTTGCCCGGGACAGGGAACACTGAAGCTTTCTTT. V and J are TRBV28 and TRBJ1-1; 8 bases match TRBD1. Germline values: CDR1 MDHEN, CDR2 SYDVKM. V lost 3 bases to trimming and J lost 1 base; unmatched junction nucleotides: 4. The CDR3 length is 15 residues.

A remark on this clonotype: At one of its ends the junction is not consistent with the germline gene, which may arise from a read error. V usage is TRBV6-2 or TRBV6-3 and J usage is TRBJ1-4; 8 nucleotides line up with TRBD1. The CDR3 totals 15 residues. Germline V gene sequence: CDR1 MNHEY, CDR2 SVGEGT. The CDR3 coding sequence is TGTGCCAGCAATTACCGGACAGGGATCGGCGAAAAACTGTTTTTT. This sequence encodes CASNYRTGIGEKLFF.

This clonotype appeared a few times. CDR3 in DNA: TGTGCCAGCAGTCATGACAGGGCCACAGATACGCAGTATTTT. Amino acid sequence: CASSHDRATDTQYF. V and J are TRBV7-8 and TRBJ2-3; 7 bases agree with TRBD1. CDR3 length: 14 residues. Trimming took 6 bases from V and 2 from J; bases not matched to a gene: 5. Germline V gives CDR1 SGHVS, CDR2 FQNEAQ.

This clonotype was seen a handful of times. The gene calls are TRBV28 and TRBJ1-2; 10 bases are a match to TRBD1. V trimming: 9 bases; J trimming: 3 bases; junction bases outside the gene matches: 7. The CDR3 runs to 14 residues. Germline CDR1 is MDHEN and CDR2 is SYDVKM. The CDR3: CASNWDRGDYGYTF. CDR3 DNA sequence: TGTGCCAGTAATTGGGACAGGGGAGACTATGGCTACACCTTC.

A few counts support this clonotype. This chain uses TRBV6-2 or TRBV6-3 with TRBJ1-1; the D gene is possibly TRBD1 (5 bases). V gave up 2 bases and J gave up 4 bases, with 20 bases separating them. The CDR3 is made up of 17 amino acids. CDR1 MNHEY and CDR2 SVGEGT come from the germline V gene. The CDR3 here is CASSYQIGGRFRTEAFF. The CDR3 region has the DNA TGTGCCAGCAGTTACCAGATCGGGGGTCGGTTCCGCACTGAAGCTTTCTTT.

At least ten counts were recorded for this clonotype. The chain recombines TRBV5-6 with TRBJ2-3; 9 nucleotides agree with TRBD2. V lost 6 bases, J lost 2 bases, and 10 bases stayed unmatched. In germline, CDR1 is SGHDT, CDR2 YYEEEE. The CDR3 totals 16 residues. CDR3 sequence reads: CASTLGERGATDTQYF. CDR3 coding DNA: TGTGCCAGCACCCTGGGGGAGCGGGGGGCCACAGATACGCAGTATTTT.

V is TRBV18 and J is TRBJ2-7; TRBD1 might be the D (5 bases). Germline CDR1 reads KGHSH; CDR2 reads LQKENI. This CDR3 has 13 residues. V was cut by 6 bases and J by 5 bases, with 14 bases left in between. CDR3 nucleotides: TGTGCCAGCTCGAAAGACAGCGTTGACGAGCAGTACTTC. Its protein product is CASSKDSVDEQYF. The full variable domain, in which reference TRBV18 and TRBJ2-7 provide the parts outside the CDR3, is NAGVMQNPRHLVRRRGQEARLRCSPMKGHSHVYWYRQLPEEGLKFMVYLQKENIIDESGMPKERFSAEFPKEGPSILRIQQVVRGDSAAYFCASSKDSVDEQYFGPGTRLTVT.

The V call is TRBV12-3 or TRBV12-4, the J call TRBJ1-3; D remains unclear. CDR3 length: 13 amino acids. Trimming removed 7 bases at V and 15 bases at J, with 22 bases between. The CDR3 sequence is CASISTSGGGRYF. The CDR3 nucleotides are TGTGCCAGCATCTCCACTTCGGGCGGCGGTAGATATTTT.

The V gene is TRBV11-2, the J gene TRBJ2-5, with 10 bases fitting TRBD2. The CDR3 consists of 15 residues. Germline V gives CDR1 SGHAT, CDR2 FQNNGV. Trimming removed 3 bases from V and 1 base from J; junction bases left unmatched: 2. The CDR3 protein is CASSLRTSGQETQYF. As DNA, the CDR3 is TGTGCCAGCAGCTTGAGGACTAGCGGCCAAGAGACCCAGTACTTC.

This clonotype was recorded at least ten times. The chain combines TRBV4-1 with TRBJ2-7, with D unclear. V gave up 5 bases and J gave up 3 bases, with 11 bases separating them. Germline V lookup: CDR1 MGHRA, CDR2 YSYEKL. The CDR3 contains 13 residues. The CDR3 DNA reads as TGCGCCAGCAGCAGAGAGATAAACTACGAGCAGTACTTC. It yields the protein CASSREINYEQYF.

This clonotype was detected only a few times. The V call is TRBV10-3, the J call TRBJ2-7; 8 nucleotides align to TRBD1. V lost 4 bases, J lost 0 bases, and 2 bases stayed unmatched. Germline CDR1 ENHRY, CDR2 SYGVKD. The CDR3 runs 14 residues. The DNA of the CDR3 is TGTGCCATCAGTGCAGGGGGCAGCTCCTACGAGCAGTACTTC. Residues: CAISAGGSSYEQYF.

The chain recombines TRBV2 with TRBJ1-5; D remains unclear. This CDR3 spans 13 amino acids. CDR1 and CDR2 from the germline V gene are SNHLY and FYNNEI. The ends were cut back, 4 bases at V and 3 bases at J, with 7 bases in the middle. The CDR3 region is CASSGDFNQPQHF. For the CDR3, the DNA is TGTGCCAGCAGTGGCGACTTCAATCAGCCCCAGCATTTT.

The chain carries TRBV7-2 and TRBJ1-4; D ambiguous. Germline V gene data show CDR1 as SGHTA and CDR2 as FQGNSA. V lost 1 base to trimming and J lost 3 bases, with 12 bases between them. The CDR3 has 16 amino acids. CDR3 residues: CASSLGSGPPNEKLFF. CDR3 DNA sequence: TGTGCCAGCAGCTTAGGCTCTGGGCCCCCTAATGAAAAACTGTTTTTT.

The chain is built from TRBV28 and TRBJ2-2; weak D call: TRBD1 (6 bases). The germline CDR1 and CDR2 sequences are MDHEN and SYDVKM. The CDR3 is 15 residues long. The germline V and J ends were trimmed by 3 bases and 5 bases, with 13 bases remaining between them. Written as DNA, the CDR3 is TGTGCCAGCAGTTTTGGGGGCCCGGGGACCGGGGAGCTGTTTTTT. It is translated as CASSFGGPGTGELFF.

The V call is TRBV27, the J call TRBJ2-7; D is unclear. Germline V CDR1 and CDR2: MNHEY, SMNVEV (reference sequence). The length of the CDR3 is 16 residues. V was cut by 5 bases and J by 6 bases, with 23 bases left in between. The CDR3 sequence: CASSEASRSFLAEQYF. The CDR3 coding sequence is TGTGCCAGCAGTGAAGCAAGCCGGTCCTTCTTAGCCGAGCAGTACTTC.

Many counts were recorded for this clonotype. V gene TRBV5-1 combines with J gene TRBJ2-3; 7 bases map to TRBD2. The CDR3 spans 14 residues. The junction had 3 bases not matched to a gene; V was cut back by 2 bases and J by 3 bases. Germline V lookup: CDR1 SGHRS, CDR2 YFSETQ. The DNA of the CDR3 is TGCGCCAGCAGCTTTCGGGGAGGGACAGATACGCAGTATTTT. The encoded protein is CASSFRGGTDTQYF.

The rearrangement links TRBV6-1 to TRBJ1-5; maybe TRBD1 (6 bases). In germline, CDR1 is MNHNS, CDR2 SASEGT. CDR3 length equals 15 residues. Trimming shortened V by 2 bases and J by 4 bases, and 12 bases separated the two germline ends. The chain's CDR3 is CASSEPGAANQPQHF. DNA of the CDR3: TGTGCCAGCAGTGAACCGGGGGCAGCAAATCAGCCCCAGCATTTT.

Many counts were recorded for this clonotype. This CDR3 is CASSPQVTDTQYF. The CDR3 nucleotides are TGTGCCAGCAGTCCACAAGTCACAGATACGCAGTATTTT. The chain links TRBV7-2 to TRBJ2-3; D is ambiguous. Germline values: CDR1 SGHTA, CDR2 FQGNSA. The CDR3 runs to 13 residues. V was shortened by 6 bases and J by 2 bases, with 9 bases between the two germline ends.